The text below deals with one TCR beta chain. The sample has other DNA sequences that encode this CDR3 too. It was CD45RO-negative cells, positively selected for CCR7, that made up naive CD8 cells, with terminally differentiated effector memory CD45RA+ cells excluded. This sample was taken from a study of shared clonotypes between healthy human individuals. V gave up 1 base and J gave up 2 bases; unmatched junction bases: 3. Germline CDR1 reads MDHEN; CDR2 reads SYDVKM. The CDR3 runs 15 residues. Libraries were prepared by immunoSEQ multiplex PCR; TCRdb keeps only in-frame clonotypes and omits some of them. Found here are approximately 2,200,000 clones, just over 90% of them singletons; the top ten hold roughly 1.8%.

This TCR came from a man younger than 30 in good health. Some clones in this sample may be carry-over from other donors' samples. Source material: naive CD8+ T cells from PBMCs. V and J are TRBV28 and TRBJ2-7, with 9 bases lining up with TRBD1. The CDR3 region is CASSLFRDRAYEQYF. As DNA, the CDR3 is TGTGCCAGCAGTTTATTCCGGGACAGGGCCTACGAGCAGTACTTC. The full variable domain, with the rest looked up from reference TRBV28 and TRBJ2-7, is DVKVTQSSRYLVKRTGEKVFLECVQDMDHENMFWYRQDPGLGLRLIYFSYDVKMKEKGDIPEGYSVSREKKERFSLILESASTNQTSMYLCASSLFRDRAYEQYFGPGTRLTVT.